The 25 T cell receptor beta chains listed next were all sequenced from one sample in a study of early T cells in non-severe SARS-CoV-2 infection. In TCRdb, the 5' RACE reads were re-called with MiXCR into one record per CDR3 protein. The table has about 25,000 distinct CDR3 sequences, roughly 6% seen once; the top ten hold less than 2.5%. The sample comprised whole blood. The receptors derive from an adult who was a healthcare worker with PCR-confirmed SARS-CoV-2 infection or an uninfected control (not recorded which).

This clonotype has a handful of counts. The chain employs TRBV7-9 and TRBJ1-4; no clear D. The CDR3 loop spans 15 amino acids. The V end lost 3 bases, the J end lost 5 bases, and 13 bases lay between the germline ends. From germline, CDR1 is SEHNR and CDR2 FQNEAQ (reference sequence). The CDR3 protein is CASSFLRQENEKLFF. Here the CDR3 DNA reads TGTGCCAGCAGCTTCCTACGGCAGGAGAATGAAAAACTGTTTTTT. The whole variable domain, filled in from reference TRBV7-9 and TRBJ1-4, reads DTGVSQNPRHKITKRGQNVTFRCDPISEHNRLYWYRQTLGQGPEFLTYFQNEAQLEKSRLLSDRFSAERPKGSFSTLEIQRTEQGDSAMYLCASSFLRQENEKLFFGSGTQLSVL.

This clonotype was recorded at least ten times. The V and J genes are TRBV7-2 and TRBJ2-7; D is undetermined. Germline V gives CDR1 SGHTA, CDR2 FQGNSA. This CDR3 is built from 11 residues. The V end was cut by 5 bases, the J end by 4 bases, with 6 bases between. The CDR3 loop is CASSDRYEQYF. The CDR3 region has the DNA TGTGCCAGCAGCGACCGATACGAGCAGTACTTC. The entire variable domain, with the rest obtained from reference TRBV7-2 and TRBJ2-7, is as follows: GAGVSQSPSNKVTEKGKDVELRCDPISGHTALYWYRQSLGQGLEFLIYFQGNSAPDKSGLPSDRFSAERTGGSVSTLTIQRTQQEDSAVYLCASSDRYEQYFGPGTRLTVT.

This clonotype was seen at least ten times. This sequence joins TRBV5-4 and TRBJ2-3; unclear D gene. Germline lookup yields CDR1 SGHNT and CDR2 YYREEE (reference sequence). The CDR3 totals 13 residues. Trimming removed 5 bases at V and 6 bases at J, with 13 bases between. In DNA, the CDR3 is TGTGCCAGCAGGCCGGCAGGAGCCGATACGCAGTATTTT. Its protein is CASRPAGADTQYF.

This clonotype appeared many times. The rearrangement links TRBV5-1 to TRBJ1-2, with D unresolved. The CDR3 covers 14 residues. Germline V lookup: CDR1 SGHRS, CDR2 YFSETQ. V was clipped by 4 bases and J by 8 bases, with 18 bases between them. CDR3 amino acids: CASSRGSPAPGYTF. CDR3 in DNA: TGCGCCAGCAGCCGAGGGTCCCCCGCCCCGGGCTACACCTTC.

The chain is built from TRBV4-3 and TRBJ2-2; the D call may be TRBD1 or TRBD2 (5 bases each). V was pared by 2 bases and J by 6 bases, with 22 bases between. Germline V gene data show CDR1 as LGHNA and CDR2 as YSLEER. The CDR3 contains 18 residues. CDR3 nucleotides: TGCGCCAGCAGCCAAACCTACCTGACCGGGACCGCGGCCGGGGAGCTGTTTTTT. The encoded protein is CASSQTYLTGTAAGELFF.

This clonotype has more than one count but fewer than ten. V is TRBV18 and J is TRBJ2-7; 7 bases agree with TRBD1. Germline CDR1 KGHSH, CDR2 LQKENI. The CDR3 sequence is 15 residues long. V lost 6 bases, J lost 5 bases, and 13 bases stayed unmatched. For the CDR3, the DNA is TGTGCCAGCTCCCTTAACCGGGACAGAACCAACGAGCAGTACTTC. Its protein is CASSLNRDRTNEQYF.

This clonotype appeared many times. The junction departs from the called germline gene at one end, perhaps through a read error. The rearrangement uses TRBV20-1 and TRBJ1-1, with D hard to call. The CDR3 covers 12 residues. Germline loops: CDR1 DFQATT, CDR2 SNEGSKA (reference sequence). Written as DNA, the CDR3 is TGCAGTGCTAGGGCAACCCGGGGTCCCCTTCCTTTT. Translating it yields CSARATRGPLPF.

The chain joins TRBV28 to TRBJ1-1; tentative D call: TRBD1 (6 bases). The ends were cut back, 4 bases at V and 0 bases at J, with 15 bases in the middle. CDR3 length: 16 amino acids. CDR1 MDHEN and CDR2 SYDVKM come from the germline V gene. CDR3 sequence reads: CASSSAGTGLNTEAFF. The CDR3 region has the DNA TGTGCCAGCAGTTCCGCAGGCACAGGGTTGAACACTGAAGCTTTCTTT.

There are many counts of this clonotype. The chain links TRBV6-6 to TRBJ2-1, with D unresolved. V dropped 2 bases and J dropped 5 bases, with 7 bases sitting between them. This CDR3 comprises 13 residues. CDR1 is MNHNY and CDR2 is SVGAGI in the germline V gene (reference sequence). The CDR3 nucleotides are TGTGCCAGCAGTTACGAACCCAACAATGAGCAGTTCTTC. Its protein is CASSYEPNNEQFF.

This clonotype was detected many times. The genes are TRBV20-1 and TRBJ1-2; a weak D match, TRBD1 (6 bases). Germline V gene sequence: CDR1 DFQATT, CDR2 SNEGSKA (reference sequence). Trimming took off 1 base at V and 4 bases at J, with 10 bases between the two ends. CDR3 length: 13 amino acids. CDR3 nucleotides: TGCAGTGCTAGAGCTCAGGGGTTCTATGGCTACACCTTC. Protein: CSARAQGFYGYTF.

This clonotype was picked up many times. J is TRBJ2-7 and V is TRBV9; tentative D call: TRBD2 (6 bases). Germline V gene lookup returns CDR1 SGDLS and CDR2 YYNGEE. Trimming took off 0 bases at V and 4 bases at J, with 8 bases between the two ends. The CDR3 runs to 13 residues. CDR3 residues: CASSVEGRYEQYF. The CDR3 DNA is TGTGCCAGCAGCGTAGAGGGGAGGTACGAGCAGTACTTC.

This clonotype has a count of ten or more. V and J are TRBV10-3 and TRBJ2-1; D is possibly TRBD2 (7 bases). The CDR3 totals 15 residues. Trimming removed 7 bases from V and 2 bases from J, with 15 bases in between. Germline V CDR1 and CDR2: ENHRY, SYGVKD. Here the CDR3 DNA reads TGTGCCATCATGGCGGGGGCCCTAACCTACAATGAGCAGTTCTTC. Its protein product is CAIMAGALTYNEQFF.

V is TRBV6-5 and J is TRBJ2-3; D may be TRBD2 (5 bases). This CDR3 has 13 residues. Per germline, CDR1 MNHEY and CDR2 SVGAGI. V shed 10 bases and J shed 1 base, with 12 bases lying between them. The CDR3 DNA is TGTGCCATCCGAGCGGCTGGCACAGATACGCAGTATTTT. It codes for CAIRAAGTDTQYF.

This clonotype ranks as medium-sized (0.01 to 0.1%). This rearrangement joins TRBV11-2 to TRBJ2-3, with TRBD1 identical over 7 bases. Germline V lookup: CDR1 SGHAT, CDR2 FQNNGV. V was pared by 5 bases and J by 0 bases, with 5 bases of the junction left unmatched. The CDR3 contains 15 residues. The CDR3 loop is CASSRPGQSTDTQYF. The DNA of the CDR3 is TGTGCCAGCAGCCGGCCGGGACAGAGCACAGATACGCAGTATTTT.

V is TRBV20-1 and J is TRBJ2-7; either TRBD1 or TRBD2 may fit D (7 bases each). CDR1 is DFQATT, CDR2 SNEGSKA, per germline (reference sequence). The CDR3 contains 16 residues. V gave up 6 bases and J gave up 2 bases, with 23 bases separating them. This chain's CDR3 is CSAQGEGGQATYEQYF. The DNA of the CDR3 is TGCAGTGCCCAGGGGGAGGGAGGGCAGGCTACCTACGAGCAGTACTTC.

This CDR3 is CASSQKLAGGYNEQFF. CDR3 bases: TGTGCCAGCAGCCAAAAACTAGCGGGGGGCTACAATGAGCAGTTCTTC. V gene TRBV14 combines with J gene TRBJ2-1; TRBD2 aligns across 12 bases. CDR1 and CDR2 from the germline V gene are SGHDN and FVKESK. The CDR3 spans 16 residues. V lost 2 bases, J lost 3 bases, and 2 bases stayed unmatched.

Many counts were recorded for this clonotype. The chain uses TRBV5-1 and TRBJ2-7; TRBD2 is a possible D gene (6 bases). Germline loops: CDR1 SGHRS, CDR2 YFSETQ. With 0 bases removed from V and 0 bases from J, the gap between germline ends came to 19 bases. The CDR3 is 18 residues long. This CDR3 reads CASSLVGSGRGSSYEQYF. In DNA form, the CDR3 reads TGCGCCAGCAGCTTGGTTGGATCAGGGCGGGGAAGCTCCTACGAGCAGTACTTC.

In its sample, this clonotype was seen many times. The V gene is TRBV12-3 or TRBV12-4, the J gene TRBJ2-1; D is possibly TRBD2 (6 bases). V lost 2 bases and J 9 bases, leaving 35 bases between the germline ends. The CDR3 loop spans 21 amino acids. The DNA of the CDR3 is TGTGCCAGCAGTTTATATTGGGCGACCTCAGCCGGGGGTACCCTTGGGGCTGAGCAGTTCTTC. This codes for CASSLYWATSAGGTLGAEQFF.

This clonotype was picked up a small number of times. This sequence joins TRBV6-2 or TRBV6-3 and TRBJ2-5; tentatively, D is TRBD1 (6 bases). Trimming took off 0 bases at V and 1 base at J, with 6 bases between the two ends. The germline V gene encodes CDR1 MNHEY and CDR2 SVGEGT. The CDR3 covers 14 residues. In nucleotides, the CDR3 is TGTGCCAGCAGTTACTCCAGGGGCCAAGAGACCCAGTACTTC. It translates to CASSYSRGQETQYF.

This clonotype appeared many times. The chain joins TRBV6-2 or TRBV6-3 to TRBJ2-7; D might be TRBD2 (6 bases). CDR3 size: 13 residues. Germline values: CDR1 MNHEY, CDR2 SVGEGT. Trimming removed 6 bases from V and 2 bases from J, with 11 bases in between. CDR3 residues: CASSLSGPYEQYF. The CDR3 nucleotides are TGTGCCAGCAGCCTTAGCGGCCCCTACGAGCAGTACTTC.

This clonotype was recorded at least ten times. The rearrangement uses TRBV11-2 and TRBJ2-3; TRBD1 matches 7 bases. Losses at the gene ends were 1 base for V and 3 bases for J; bases not matched to a gene: 4. Looked up from germline, CDR1 is SGHAT and CDR2 is FQNNGV. This CDR3 comprises 15 residues. As DNA, the CDR3 is TGTGCCAGCAGCTTAGCCGACAGGGTGACAGATACGCAGTATTTT. Translating gives CASSLADRVTDTQYF.

A few counts support this clonotype. The J gene is TRBJ2-5, the V gene TRBV24-1, with no clear D. V shed 5 bases and J shed 0 bases, with 9 bases lying between them. The CDR3 runs 14 residues. Looked up from germline, CDR1 is KGHDR and CDR2 is SFDVKD. CDR3 sequence reads: CATSGGEHQETQYF. In DNA form, the CDR3 reads TGTGCCACCAGTGGTGGGGAACACCAAGAGACCCAGTACTTC.

This chain joins TRBV28 and TRBJ1-1, with D unclear. Trimming cost V 6 bases and J 4 bases, with 12 bases left between them. The germline V gene encodes CDR1 MDHEN and CDR2 SYDVKM. The CDR3 is 13 residues long. The CDR3 DNA reads TGTGCCAGCAGCACTAAGGCCGGCACTGAAGCTTTCTTT. Amino acid sequence: CASSTKAGTEAFF.

The rearrangement links TRBV20-1 to TRBJ1-5; D is unclear. Germline lookup yields CDR1 DFQATT and CDR2 SNEGSKA (reference sequence). This CDR3 has 15 amino acids. V was pared by 3 bases and J by 4 bases, with 16 bases between. DNA for the CDR3: TGCAGTGCTAGTAGTATAGGCGGCGAAAATCAGCCCCAGCATTTT. Translation gives CSASSIGGENQPQHF.

This clonotype was observed many times. The chain recombines TRBV28 with TRBJ1-5, with D possibly being TRBD1 (5 bases). CDR3 length: 14 amino acids. V was pared by 5 bases and J by 6 bases, with 14 bases between. Germline V lookup: CDR1 MDHEN, CDR2 SYDVKM. The CDR3 DNA reads TGTGCCAGCAGTAATCGGGGCCCTATTCAGCCCCAGCATTTT. Its protein is CASSNRGPIQPQHF.